Listed here are 28 T cell receptor beta chains from one sample, sequenced in a study of cytomegalovirus exposure and HLA in healthy donors listed by TCRdb under 2017. Library method: the immunoSEQ multiplex PCR assay. For the multiplex PCR, a mixture combining 60 forward primers for TCR Vbeta segments and 13 reverse primers for TCR Jbeta segments was used. Imported from immuneACCESS, the table was reduced by TCRdb to in-frame sequences with V and J called. These copies leave out some clones; in studies compared against another copy, an unresolved V gene accounts for under half, and the cause of the remainder is not known. The table for this sample lists about 94,000 clones; 7.5% to 8.5% of them were counted only once. The ten top clones hold 2.3% of the sample. Source material: PBMCs. The receptors here all came from a man aged 50-59 years in good health and CMV-seronegative.

This clone was detected a few times. The chain links TRBV6-6 to TRBJ1-2; 8 nucleotides line up with TRBD1. This CDR3 has 14 amino acids. Losses at the gene ends were 0 bases for V and 5 bases for J; bases not matched to a gene: 2. Germline assignment: CDR1 MNHNY and CDR2 SVGAGI (reference sequence). CDR3 sequence reads: CASSYSTGAYGYTF. CDR3 in DNA: TGTGCCAGCAGTTACTCGACAGGGGCTTATGGCTACACCTTC.

This clone was recorded a few times. The CDR3 region is CASSPGGGIEAFF. In nucleotides, the CDR3 is TGTGCCAGCAGTCCCGGGGGAGGCATCGAAGCTTTCTTT. V and J are TRBV28 and TRBJ1-1; possibly TRBD1 for D (5 bases). The CDR3 contains 13 residues. CDR1 and CDR2 (germline): MDHEN, SYDVKM. V was pared by 5 bases and J by 8 bases, with 15 bases between. Full variable domain (outside the CDR3, taken from reference TRBV28 and TRBJ1-1): DVKVTQSSRYLVKRTGEKVFLECVQDMDHENMFWYRQDPGLGLRLIYFSYDVKMKEKGDIPEGYSVSREKKERFSLILESASTNQTSMYLCASSPGGGIEAFFGQGTRLTVV.

This clone came up a few times. V and J are TRBV21-1 and TRBJ2-3; the table names TRBD1, a call not compared with the DNA. TRBV21-1 is a listed pseudogene. This CDR3 has 16 residues. CDR3 loop: CASSKKEGAITDTQYF. In DNA form, the CDR3 reads TGTGCCAGCAGCAAAAAGGAGGGGGCAATCACAGATACGCAGTATTTT.

This clone was observed a handful of times. The rearrangement links TRBV6-5 to TRBJ1-2; 10 bases map to TRBD1. The CDR3 consists of 13 residues. Trimming cost V 6 bases and J 8 bases; bases outside gene matches: 6. Germline V gene lookup returns CDR1 MNHEY and CDR2 SVGAGI. The DNA of the CDR3 is TGTGCCAGCAGATCCGGACAGGGGGTGGGCTACACCTTC. Residues: CASRSGQGVGYTF.

This clone was observed a few times. V usage is TRBV6-1 and J usage is TRBJ2-7; perhaps TRBD2 as D (5 bases). V dropped 6 bases and J dropped 0 bases, with 18 bases sitting between them. CDR1 and CDR2 from the germline V gene are MNHNS and SASEGT. This CDR3 has 16 residues. The CDR3 loop is CASSESTRGPSYEQYF. CDR3 DNA: TGTGCCAGCAGCGAATCGACTCGGGGTCCCTCCTACGAGCAGTACTTC.

This clone was seen only a few times. The chain recombines TRBV5-4 with TRBJ1-2; TRBD1 is a possible D gene (6 bases). Between the trimmed V and J ends, which lost 3 bases and 7 bases, there was a span of 19 bases. Germline CDR1 reads SGHNT; CDR2 reads YYREEE (reference sequence). CDR3 size: 15 residues. The CDR3 coding sequence is TGTGCCAGCAGCTCCCCCACAGGGCGAGAGACTGGCTACACCTTC. It is translated as CASSSPTGRETGYTF.

For the CDR3, the DNA is TGTGCCAGCACTCAACAGGGTCCCAAAAACATTCAGTACTTC. Translation gives CASTQQGPKNIQYF. The chain uses TRBV2 and TRBJ2-4; D is perhaps TRBD1 (6 bases). The CDR3 length is 14 residues. The ends were cut back, 7 bases at V and 2 bases at J, with 12 bases in the middle. Per the germline V gene, CDR1 is SNHLY and CDR2 is FYNNEI.

This clone was seen only a few times. V and J are TRBV28 and TRBJ2-1; a possible D gene is TRBD2 (5 bases). This CDR3 region has 15 residues. The germline V gene has CDR1 MDHEN and CDR2 SYDVKM. The V and J ends lost 1 base and 5 bases respectively, with 12 bases between them. This chain's CDR3 is CASSLLETINNEQFF. In DNA form, the CDR3 reads TGTGCCAGCAGTTTATTGGAGACTATCAACAATGAGCAGTTCTTC.

The chain recombines TRBV18 with TRBJ1-4, with TRBD1 identical over 9 bases. The CDR3 has 14 residues. Germline loops: CDR1 KGHSH, CDR2 LQKENI. With V trimmed by 3 bases and J by 6 bases, 2 bases remained unmatched. For the CDR3, the DNA is TGTGCCAGCTCACCGGGACAGGGTCATGAAAAACTGTTTTTT. Translated, it gives CASSPGQGHEKLFF.

This clone was seen a few times. The V gene is TRBV28, the J gene TRBJ2-1; a possible D gene is TRBD2 (6 bases). The length of the CDR3 is 15 residues. The V end lost 7 bases, the J end lost 7 bases, and 20 bases lay between the germline ends. Germline CDR1 reads MDHEN; CDR2 reads SYDVKM. CDR3 sequence reads: CASTKNGGTVNEQFF. Here the CDR3 DNA reads TGTGCCAGCACCAAAAACGGGGGTACCGTAAATGAGCAGTTCTTC.

The sample holds a few counts of this clone. The gene calls are TRBV4-3 and TRBJ2-1; weak D call: TRBD1 (5 bases). This CDR3 spans 16 amino acids. Germline-derived CDR1 and CDR2 are LGHNA and YSLEER. V was clipped by 0 bases and J by 2 bases, with 11 bases between them. This chain's CDR3 is CASSQDPGLPYNEQFF. The CDR3 nucleotides are TGCGCCAGCAGCCAAGATCCAGGGCTCCCCTACAATGAGCAGTTCTTC.

The chain carries TRBV5-5 and TRBJ1-5; TRBD1 matches 9 bases. Germline-derived CDR1 and CDR2 are SGHKS and YYEKEE (reference sequence). V lost 4 bases to trimming and J lost 0 bases; unmatched junction nucleotides: 5. CDR3 length: 16 residues. This CDR3 is CASSPTGGVSNQPQHF. The CDR3 coding sequence is TGTGCCAGCAGCCCGACAGGGGGGGTTAGCAATCAGCCCCAGCATTTT.

This clone was seen a handful of times. The V gene is TRBV6-1, the J gene TRBJ2-2; TRBD1 matches at 9 bases. V was clipped by 0 bases and J by 14 bases; unmatched bases: 4. Germline CDR1 and CDR2: MNHNS and SASEGT. This CDR3 spans 13 amino acids. CDR3 sequence (DNA): TGTGCCAGCAGTGAAGCGCCGGGACAGGGACTGTTTTTT. Translating gives CASSEAPGQGLFF.

This clone was found a few times. The chain has TRBV4-3 and TRBJ1-2, with unresolved D. The V end was cut by 2 bases, the J end by 0 bases, with 7 bases between. This CDR3 is 14 amino acids long. The germline V gene has CDR1 LGHNA and CDR2 YSLEER. The DNA for the CDR3 is TGCGCCAGCAGCCAAACCGGGACTAACTATGGCTACACCTTC. It yields the protein CASSQTGTNYGYTF.

This chain uses TRBV4-3 with TRBJ2-1; 9 bases are shared with TRBD2. CDR1 and CDR2 from the germline V gene are LGHNA and YSLEER. This CDR3 region has 15 residues. After removal of 4 bases from V and 9 bases from J, the junction contained 10 bases not matched to a gene. CDR3 DNA: TGCGCCAGCAGCCCCCATAGGCGGGAGGGTCTTGAGCAGTTCTTC. Its translation: CASSPHRREGLEQFF.

The chain has TRBV28 and TRBJ1-6, with a tentative D call TRBD1 (6 bases). The CDR3 extends over 15 amino acids. V was pared by 8 bases and J by 0 bases, with 11 bases between. The germline CDR1 and CDR2 sequences are MDHEN and SYDVKM. In nucleotides, the CDR3 is TGTGCCAGCGGGGGCGCCAGCTCCTATAATTCACCCCTCCACTTT. This sequence encodes CASGGASSYNSPLHF.

The sample holds a few counts of this clone. The chain employs TRBV7-9 and TRBJ2-2, with a tentative D call TRBD2 (7 bases). The CDR3 runs 19 residues. Trimming stripped 5 bases from V and 3 bases from J, with 25 bases between. Germline V gene data show CDR1 as SEHNR and CDR2 as FQNEAQ (reference sequence). CDR3 bases: TGTGCCAGCAGCCCGATTAGCGGGTGGGGGCTGAGTTACACCGGGGAGCTGTTTTTT. Translated: CASSPISGWGLSYTGELFF.

The rearrangement uses TRBV6-6 and TRBJ1-1; TRBD1 matches at 7 bases. V lost 8 bases to trimming and J lost 6 bases; unmatched junction nucleotides: 9. CDR3 length equals 13 residues. Germline CDR1 MNHNY, CDR2 SVGAGI (reference sequence). The chain's CDR3 is CASSDRWGPEAFF. CDR3 nucleotides: TGTGCCAGCTCGGACAGGTGGGGACCTGAAGCTTTCTTT.

This clone turned up a few times. This rearrangement joins TRBV2 to TRBJ2-2, with D possibly matching TRBD2 (5 bases). Germline V gene lookup returns CDR1 SNHLY and CDR2 FYNNEI. The CDR3 is 13 amino acids. The V end lost 11 bases, the J end lost 7 bases, and 17 bases lay between the germline ends. The chain's CDR3 is CALKAGLDGELFF. CDR3 nucleotide sequence: TGTGCCCTCAAGGCGGGTCTGGACGGGGAGCTGTTTTTT.

The table lists this clone with a few counts. The CDR3 coding sequence is TGCAGCGTTGATAGGGGGAGCACTGAAGCTTTCTTT. Protein product: CSVDRGSTEAFF. This chain connects TRBV29-1 to TRBJ1-1; perhaps TRBD1 as D (6 bases). Trimming cost V 3 bases and J 4 bases, with 9 bases left between them. In germline, CDR1 is SQVTM, CDR2 ANQGSEA. The CDR3 loop spans 12 amino acids.

V gene TRBV28 combines with J gene TRBJ2-4, with TRBD1 matching over 8 bases. CDR3 length: 17 amino acids. The trim removed 1 base at V and 2 bases at J, leaving 7 bases unmatched. Germline V CDR1 and CDR2: MDHEN, SYDVKM. The CDR3 bases are TGTGCCAGCAGTTTATTTTCAGGGGGCTTGTCCAAAAACATTCAGTACTTC. Translation: CASSLFSGGLSKNIQYF.

This clone showed up just a few times. The V gene is TRBV7-3, the J gene TRBJ2-3; D uncertain. Germline-derived CDR1 and CDR2 are SGHTA and FQGTGA. V was pared by 2 bases and J by 9 bases, with 15 bases between. This CDR3 is built from 14 residues. For the CDR3, the DNA is TGTGCCAGCAGCTTAGGTCCCCAAGGCGGCACGCAGTATTTT. This sequence encodes CASSLGPQGGTQYF.

The chain couples TRBV9 to TRBJ1-1; TRBD1 agrees at 7 bases. The V gene end was trimmed by 4 bases and the J gene end by 1 base; junction bases not matched to a gene: 4. The CDR3 consists of 14 residues. Per the germline V gene, CDR1 is SGDLS and CDR2 is YYNGEE. DNA of the CDR3: TGTGCCAGCAGCCTGAGGGACAGGAACACTGAAGCTTTCTTT. The encoded protein is CASSLRDRNTEAFF.

The table lists this clone with a few counts. This chain joins TRBV5-5 and TRBJ1-1; TRBD1 is a possible D gene (6 bases). Germline CDR1 and CDR2: SGHKS and YYEKEE (reference sequence). The V end was cut by 1 base, the J end by 4 bases, with 8 bases between. The CDR3 has 13 residues. The CDR3 protein is CASSLQGSTEAFF. The DNA for the CDR3 is TGTGCCAGCAGCTTGCAGGGGTCCACTGAAGCTTTCTTT.

This clone occurred a few times. The V gene is TRBV27, the J gene TRBJ2-5; 8 nucleotides line up with TRBD2. The CDR3 runs to 14 residues. The germline V gene has CDR1 MNHEY and CDR2 SMNVEV (reference sequence). The V segment lost 6 bases and the J segment 2 bases; nucleotides outside the gene matches: 5. DNA for the CDR3: TGTGCCAGCAGCTTAGCGGGAACACAAGAGACCCAGTACTTC. Protein product: CASSLAGTQETQYF.

The rearrangement joins TRBV27 to TRBJ2-1; 14 positions match TRBD2. This CDR3 comprises 15 residues. J lost 6 bases, V lost 4 bases, and 2 bases had no gene match. CDR1 and CDR2 from the germline V gene are MNHEY and SMNVEV (reference sequence). CDR3 DNA: TGTGCCAGCAGTTCGGGGACTAGCGGGAGCAATGAGCAGTTCTTC. Translating gives CASSSGTSGSNEQFF.

This sequence joins TRBV6-4 and TRBJ2-7, with 9 bases lining up with TRBD1. The CDR3 has 18 amino acids. CDR1 is MRHNA and CDR2 is SNTAGT in the germline V gene. V shed 1 base and J 5 bases; nucleotides not matched to a gene: 15. In nucleotides, the CDR3 is TGTGCCAGCAGTGACTATGGGGTCGGGGACAGGGAAGATAACGAGCAGTACTTC. Its protein is CASSDYGVGDREDNEQYF.

The chain has TRBV4-3 and TRBJ2-1; 8 positions agree with TRBD2. The CDR3 has 16 amino acids. Trimming cost V 1 base and J 4 bases; bases outside gene matches: 6. Germline assignment: CDR1 LGHNA and CDR2 YSLEER. The CDR3: CASSQVGLAGYNEQFF. CDR3 DNA sequence: TGCGCCAGCAGCCAAGTGGGGCTAGCGGGTTACAATGAGCAGTTCTTC.